These T cell receptor beta chains were read from a single sample in a study of T cell repertoires and leukemia-associated antigens. These TCRs' antigens remain unknown. TCRdb redid the calling of the 5' RACE reads with MiXCR, one entry per CDR3 protein. The sample contains around 12,000 distinct CDR3 sequences, roughly 41% of which appear only once. The sequenced sample was CD3+ T cells sorted from blood and cultured. All receptors come from a female donor in good health. The CDR3 runs from the conserved cysteine through the conserved F or W. D genes are given only for firm matches. Some rows have no size entry. The others give once, few or many, or a class for an expanded clone.

d_gene,v_gene,abundance,j_gene,CDR3nt,CDR3aa
NA,TRBV27,medium-sized,TRBJ1-5,TGTGCCAGCAGTTTTCGGGACCCAGAGTATAGCAATCAGCCCCAGCATTTT,CASSFRDPEYSNQPQHF
TRBD1,TRBV6-1,NA,TRBJ2-7,TGTGCCAGCGGTGACGTTCAGGGGGCCTCCTACGAGCAGTACTTC,CASGDVQGASYEQYF
NA,TRBV24-1,NA,TRBJ1-2,TGTGCCACCAGTTTTGGAGTCGGAGGCTACACCTTC,CATSFGVGGYTF
TRBD2,TRBV2,once,TRBJ2-7,TGTGCCAGCAGAGATTTAACCGGGACTAGCGGCTACGAGCAGTACTTC,CASRDLTGTSGYEQYF
NA,TRBV5-1,NA,TRBJ2-7,TGCGCCAGCAGCTTGGTATCCGGTCCCTACGAGCAGCACTTC,CASSLVSGPYEQHF
NA,TRBV6-5,NA,TRBJ2-5,TGTGCCAGCAGTTTCCAGGGAAGTTCTGAGACCCAGTACTTC,CASSFQGSSETQYF
TRBD2,TRBV5-1,NA,TRBJ2-1,TGCGCCAGCAGCCCGGAGGCCCTAGCGGGAGGGCCGCATGAGCAGTTCTTC,CASSPEALAGGPHEQFF
NA,TRBV12-3/TRBV12-4,many,TRBJ2-6,TGTGCCAGCAGTTTGGGCAGGGCAGCTTCTGGGGCCAACGTCCTGACTTTC,CASSLGRAASGANVLTF
TRBD2,TRBV9,NA,TRBJ2-1,TGTGCCAGCAGCGTAGTAGCGGGGGATGAGCAGTTCTTC,CASSVVAGDEQFF
NA,TRBV5-1,NA,TRBJ2-6,TGCGCCAGCGGTGTGTCTGGGGCCAACGTCCTGACTTTC,CASGVSGANVLTF
NA,TRBV20-1,medium-sized,TRBJ2-1,TGCAGTGCTAGGACCTTCTACAATGAGCAGTTCTTC,CSARTFYNEQFF
TRBD2,TRBV28,medium-sized,TRBJ2-2,TGTGCCAGCAGCCCTGGACAGTTACTAGCGGGTTACACCGGGGAGCTGTTTTTT,CASSPGQLLAGYTGELFF
NA,TRBV21-1,NA,TRBJ2-1,TGTGCCAGCAAACGGCTAGCGGCCTCCTACAATGAGCAGTTCTTC,CASKRLAASYNEQFF
TRBD2,TRBV20-1,NA,TRBJ2-5,TGCAGTGCTTATACTAGCGGGAAGGTAAAGACCCAGTACTTC,CSAYTSGKVKTQYF
NA,TRBV5-1,NA,TRBJ1-2,TGCGCCAGCAGCTTCCCTGGAGGGTCTGACTATGGCTACACCTTC,CASSFPGGSDYGYTF
NA,TRBV11-3,NA,TRBJ2-3,TGTGCCAGCAGCCAGAGGGCAGGGATCGGAGATACGCAGTATTTT,CASSQRAGIGDTQYF